This TCR beta chain was identified in a study of beta chain features in type 1 diabetes. Ten or more counts support this clone. Antigen specificity is unknown. The whole isolated RNA underwent reverse transcription, so sequencing captured expressed TCRB transcripts. TCRdb's table, derived via immunoSEQ multiplex PCR, lists solely in-frame clones and lacks some. This sample has about 160,000 clones, with about 8% found just once. Study results and limitations: Among all four CD4+ subsets, Type 1 diabetes patients had TCRB CDR3s that were moderately but significantly shorter. It was among patients, rather than healthy donors, that naive, central memory and Treg TCRB repertoires appeared more similar.

Sequenced input: central memory CD4+ T cells from blood. The origin of this receptor is a woman in her thirties or forties with type 1 diabetes.

The CDR3 spells CASSLTGVPLHF. The CDR3 nucleotides are TGCGCCAGCAGCTTGACAGGGGTACCCCTCCACTTT. The genes are TRBV5-1 and TRBJ1-6; TRBD1 agrees at 7 bases. V was clipped by 1 base and J by 12 bases; unmatched bases: 1. CDR1 is SGHRS, CDR2 YFSETQ, per germline. This CDR3 spans 12 amino acids.